Shown below are 4 T cell receptor beta chains from a single sample sequenced in a study of vaccination effects on CD4 cells after COVID-19. Assay: immunoSEQ multiplex PCR; the TCRdb copy retains only in-frame clones and omits some. The table shows roughly 65,000 clones, with around 77% occurring only once. Their target antigens are unknown. Viral peptide pools were used in the ViraFEST assay to expand antigen-specific CD4+ T cells, and sequencing came afterward. At the end of 10 days of culture, CD4+ T cells were isolated. The study found no prior SARS-CoV-2 infection in the vaccine recipients, who tested negative for nucleocapsid antibodies. Sequenced here: CD4+ T cells from PBMCs cultured with HCoV-NL63 spike peptides, sampled before COVID-19 vaccination. Receptors originate from a human donor who received a COVID-19 vaccine.

The chain couples TRBV5-1 to TRBJ1-2, with D possibly matching TRBD1 (5 bases). This CDR3 comprises 15 residues. Germline V lookup: CDR1 SGHRS, CDR2 YFSETQ. The ends were cut back, 4 bases at V and 7 bases at J, with 20 bases in the middle. The CDR3 DNA reads TGCGCCAGCAGCCCGGACGGACAACCCCGCCGTGGCTACACCTTC. Translating gives CASSPDGQPRRGYTF.

The chain uses TRBV3-1 (or the pseudogene TRBV3-2) and TRBJ1-2; D remains unclear. Looked up from germline, CDR1 is LGHDT and CDR2 is YNNKEL (reference sequence). This CDR3 has 14 residues. Trimming took off 1 base at V and 5 bases at J, with 11 bases between the two ends. CDR3 sequence (DNA): TGTGCCAGCAGCCAAGCCACCAGCATATATGGCTACACCTTC. It yields the protein CASSQATSIYGYTF.

The chain employs TRBV27 and TRBJ2-1, with a weak D call TRBD2 (7 bases). Trimming removed 7 bases at V and 7 bases at J, with 17 bases between. The CDR3 covers 14 residues. The V gene's germline CDR1 is MNHEY and CDR2 SMNVEV (reference sequence). The CDR3 sequence: CASNGQGRVNEQFF. CDR3 nucleotide sequence: TGTGCCAGCAACGGGCAGGGGAGGGTTAATGAGCAGTTCTTC.

This clone came up once. The chain combines TRBV6-1 with TRBJ2-1; 9 nucleotides line up with TRBD1. The CDR3 has 15 amino acids. The V gene end was trimmed by 2 bases and the J gene end by 4 bases; junction bases not matched to a gene: 3. Looked up from germline, CDR1 is MNHNS and CDR2 is SASEGT. The CDR3, as DNA: TGTGCCAGCAGTGAAAGGGGACAGGGTTACAATGAGCAGTTCTTC. Translation: CASSERGQGYNEQFF.